A single sample is the source of the 24 T cell receptor beta chains below, sequenced in a study of blood T cell repertoires in COVID-19. Some clones are missing from TCRdb's copy, which holds only in-frame ones; the method was immunoSEQ multiplex PCR. The sample shows under 300,000 clones, just over 85% of them seen only once. Input material: peripheral blood. These receptors were obtained from a woman aged 30 to 39 with active or convalescent COVID-19.

This chain joins TRBV11-2 and TRBJ2-3; 8 bases align to TRBD2. The CDR3 totals 13 residues. Germline V gene sequence: CDR1 SGHAT, CDR2 FQNNGV. V was pared by 5 bases and J by 4 bases, with 2 bases of the junction left unmatched. CDR3: CASSRGGPDTQYF. CDR3 DNA: TGTGCCAGCAGCCGCGGGGGGCCAGATACGCAGTATTTT.

CDR3 sequence reads: CASEPGQGAHEQYF. The DNA for the CDR3 is TGTGCCAGCGAGCCGGGACAGGGGGCCCACGAGCAGTACTTC. This chain joins TRBV5-5 and TRBJ2-7; 12 bases fit TRBD1. After removal of 7 bases from V and 5 bases from J, the junction contained 7 bases not matched to a gene. This CDR3 spans 14 amino acids. CDR1 is SGHKS and CDR2 is YYEKEE in the germline V gene (reference sequence).

V gene TRBV5-6 combines with J gene TRBJ1-1; a possible D gene is TRBD1 (6 bases). CDR1 is SGHDT, CDR2 YYEEEE, per germline. This CDR3 is built from 14 residues. V was pared by 4 bases and J by 0 bases, with 10 bases between. CDR3 DNA sequence: TGTGCCAGCAGCCCGACAGGACTGAACACTGAAGCTTTCTTT. It codes for CASSPTGLNTEAFF.

A word on this clone: This sample includes further DNA sequences coding for the same CDR3. This sequence joins TRBV2 and TRBJ2-7; D is perhaps TRBD1 (5 bases). Germline-derived CDR1 and CDR2 are SNHLY and FYNNEI. The V and J ends lost 2 bases and 1 base respectively, with 9 bases between them. This CDR3 spans 14 amino acids. The CDR3 nucleotides are TGTGCCAGCAGTGAAAGAAGGGGATCCTACGAGCAGTACTTC. Translation gives CASSERRGSYEQYF.

Details on this clone: Other nucleotide sequences in the sample specify the same CDR3. This chain joins TRBV18 and TRBJ2-1, with TRBD2 matching 7 bases. The CDR3 consists of 12 residues. CDR1 KGHSH and CDR2 LQKENI come from the germline V gene. Losses at the gene ends were 3 bases for V and 9 bases for J; bases not matched to a gene: 2. CDR3 coding DNA: TGTGCCAGCTCACCTACGGGAGGTGAGCAGTTCTTC. It codes for CASSPTGGEQFF.

The chain uses TRBV28 and TRBJ1-1, with 8 bases fitting TRBD1. V trimming: 6 bases; J trimming: 1 base; junction bases outside the gene matches: 1. Germline V gene data show CDR1 as MDHEN and CDR2 as SYDVKM. The CDR3 sequence is 13 residues long. CDR3 protein: CASSTGGNTEAFF. For the CDR3, the DNA is TGTGCCAGCAGCACAGGGGGGAACACTGAAGCTTTCTTT. Variable domain in full (rest from reference TRBV28 and TRBJ1-1): DVKVTQSSRYLVKRTGEKVFLECVQDMDHENMFWYRQDPGLGLRLIYFSYDVKMKEKGDIPEGYSVSREKKERFSLILESASTNQTSMYLCASSTGGNTEAFFGQGTRLTVV.

The chain employs TRBV2 and TRBJ2-2; D not resolved. The CDR3 runs to 13 residues. CDR1 is SNHLY and CDR2 is FYNNEI in the germline V gene. The V end was cut by 6 bases, the J end by 1 base, with 6 bases between. The CDR3 spells CASSLKNTGELFF. The CDR3 DNA reads TGTGCCAGCAGCCTAAAGAACACCGGGGAGCTGTTTTTT.

In its sample, this clone was seen once. The chain carries TRBV9 and TRBJ1-6; 7 bases align to TRBD1. The CDR3 contains 15 residues. Germline assignment: CDR1 SGDLS and CDR2 YYNGEE. V was pared by 3 bases and J by 4 bases, with 4 bases of the junction left unmatched. This CDR3 reads CASSATGQYNSPLHF. CDR3 bases: TGTGCCAGCAGCGCGACGGGACAGTATAATTCACCCCTCCACTTT.

J is TRBJ2-3 and V is TRBV2; 7 nucleotides align to TRBD2. This CDR3 comprises 16 residues. Germline trimming cut 7 bases from V and 6 bases from J; bases unmatched to any gene: 16. Looked up from germline, CDR1 is SNHLY and CDR2 is FYNNEI. The CDR3 protein is CASTPLGGTSEDTQYF. CDR3 nucleotide sequence: TGTGCCAGCACCCCCCTCGGGGGGACCAGCGAGGATACGCAGTATTTT.

The rearrangement joins TRBV5-8 to TRBJ2-7; the D gene is possibly TRBD1 (6 bases). Trimming pared 0 bases from V and 2 bases from J, leaving 6 bases between. This CDR3 is 13 amino acids long. The V gene's germline CDR1 is SGHTS and CDR2 YDEGEE. CDR3 coding DNA: TGTGCCAGCAGCTTGGACAGGGCCTACGAGCAGTACTTC. It specifies CASSLDRAYEQYF.

The rearrangement joins TRBV7-2 to TRBJ2-5; tentative D call: TRBD1 (5 bases). Deletions cut 5 bases from V and 1 base from J, with 11 bases between. This CDR3 region has 14 residues. Germline V gene data show CDR1 as SGHTA and CDR2 as FQGNSA. CDR3: CASSMRQIQETQYF. DNA for the CDR3: TGTGCCAGCAGCATGAGACAGATCCAAGAGACCCAGTACTTC.

The rearrangement joins TRBV3-1 (or the pseudogene TRBV3-2) to TRBJ2-3; 10 bases map to TRBD2. Germline CDR1 reads LGHDT; CDR2 reads YNNKEL (reference sequence). Losses at the gene ends were 3 bases for V and 4 bases for J; bases not matched to a gene: 4. The CDR3 has 15 amino acids. The CDR3 sequence is CASSQEAGGADTQYF. Written as DNA, the CDR3 is TGTGCCAGCAGCCAGGAAGCGGGGGGGGCAGATACGCAGTATTTT.

V gene TRBV12-3 or TRBV12-4 combines with J gene TRBJ1-1; 8 nucleotides line up with TRBD1. This CDR3 comprises 13 residues. The ends lost 6 bases at V and 6 bases at J; junction bases unmatched: 6. The chain's CDR3 is CASSVTGGAEAFF. In DNA, the CDR3 is TGTGCCAGCAGCGTAACAGGGGGGGCTGAAGCTTTCTTT.

The rearrangement links TRBV7-9 to TRBJ1-6, with D maybe TRBD1 (6 bases). This CDR3 region has 16 residues. The V end was cut by 4 bases, the J end by 14 bases, with 24 bases between. Looked up from germline, CDR1 is SEHNR and CDR2 is FQNEAQ (reference sequence). This CDR3 is CASSSGVGTRVATLHF. The CDR3 bases are TGTGCCAGCAGCTCCGGAGTAGGGACAAGGGTTGCGACCCTCCACTTT.

This clone was observed a handful of times. Different DNA sequences within this sample yield the same CDR3. The V and J genes are TRBV6-5 and TRBJ1-2, with 7 positions matching TRBD1. The ends lost 8 bases at V and 7 bases at J; junction bases unmatched: 7. Germline CDR1 is MNHEY and CDR2 is SVGAGI. The CDR3 runs to 12 residues. Here the CDR3 DNA reads TGTGCCAGCTCCCTGGCAGGGGGTGGCTACACCTTC. This sequence encodes CASSLAGGGYTF.

This sequence joins TRBV11-2 and TRBJ2-7, with TRBD1 identical over 10 bases. CDR3 length: 16 residues. Unmatched junction bases numbered 8, after V lost 4 bases and J lost 2 bases. The germline V gene encodes CDR1 SGHAT and CDR2 FQNNGV. This chain's CDR3 is CASSSLGQGPPYEQYF. The CDR3, as DNA: TGTGCCAGCAGCTCCTTGGGACAGGGGCCCCCCTACGAGCAGTACTTC. Combining the CDR3 with reference TRBV11-2 and TRBJ2-7 gives the whole variable domain EAGVAQSPRYKIIEKRQSVAFWCNPISGHATLYWYQQILGQGPKLLIQFQNNGVVDDSQLPKDRFSAERLKGVDSTLKIQPAKLEDSAVYLCASSSLGQGPPYEQYFGPGTRLTVT.

The chain joins TRBV9 to TRBJ1-2; tentative D call: TRBD1 (5 bases). Trimming pared 4 bases from V and 2 bases from J, leaving 18 bases between. CDR3 length equals 16 residues. Germline V gene data show CDR1 as SGDLS and CDR2 as YYNGEE. CDR3 region: CASSLPPGGVNYGYTF. CDR3 sequence (DNA): TGTGCCAGCAGCCTCCCGCCCGGGGGGGTCAACTATGGCTACACCTTC.

This clone has just a few counts. This chain connects TRBV19 to TRBJ1-1, with D unresolved. Trimming took 10 bases from V and 0 from J, leaving 12 bases between them. This CDR3 has 13 residues. In germline, CDR1 is LNHDA, CDR2 SQIVND (reference sequence). The chain's CDR3 is CATRDGMNTEAFF. In DNA form, the CDR3 reads TGTGCCACCCGAGATGGTATGAACACTGAAGCTTTCTTT. Full variable domain (outside the CDR3, taken from reference TRBV19 and TRBJ1-1): DGGITQSPKYLFRKEGQNVTLSCEQNLNHDAMYWYRQDPGQGLRLIYYSQIVNDFQKGDIAEGYSVSREKKESFPLTVTSAQKNPTAFYLCATRDGMNTEAFFGQGTRLTVV.

The rearrangement links TRBV4-1 to TRBJ1-2; TRBD1 agrees at 7 bases. J lost 4 bases, V lost 3 bases, and 5 bases had no gene match. The CDR3 length is 14 residues. Germline assignment: CDR1 MGHRA and CDR2 YSYEKL. As DNA, the CDR3 is TGCGCCAGCAGCCACCCGACAGGGTCCTATGGCTACACCTTC. Protein: CASSHPTGSYGYTF.

The V gene is TRBV5-1, the J gene TRBJ1-1; a weak D match, TRBD1 (5 bases). This CDR3 region has 15 residues. Trimming pared 3 bases from V and 0 bases from J, leaving 12 bases between. Germline CDR1 is SGHRS and CDR2 is YFSETQ. The CDR3, as DNA: TGCGCCAGCAGCTCCCAATTGACAGTGAACACTGAAGCTTTCTTT. It codes for CASSSQLTVNTEAFF.

V is TRBV6-5 and J is TRBJ1-2; TRBD1 matches 7 bases. The germline V gene has CDR1 MNHEY and CDR2 SVGAGI. Trimming removed 4 bases from V and 7 bases from J; junction bases left unmatched: 9. This CDR3 comprises 14 residues. CDR3 residues: CASSFGLGGRGYTF. The CDR3 DNA sequence: TGTGCCAGCAGTTTCGGTTTAGGGGGCCGTGGCTACACCTTC.

V and J are TRBV10-3 and TRBJ2-3, with 16 bases identical to TRBD2. The J segment lost 5 bases and the V segment lost 3 bases, leaving 5 bases of the junction unmatched. This CDR3 is 17 amino acids long. In germline, CDR1 is ENHRY, CDR2 SYGVKD. CDR3 loop: CAISDGTSGGVGDTQYF. For the CDR3, the DNA is TGTGCCATCAGTGACGGGACTAGCGGGGGGGTTGGAGATACGCAGTATTTT.

J is TRBJ1-6 and V is TRBV7-9; D might be TRBD1 (5 bases). The CDR3 sequence is 14 residues long. Germline V gives CDR1 SEHNR, CDR2 FQNEAQ (reference sequence). Between the trimmed V and J ends, which lost 5 bases and 8 bases, there was a span of 13 bases. The CDR3 sequence is CASSLGGDDSPLHF. The CDR3 region has the DNA TGTGCCAGCAGCCTTGGAGGGGATGATTCACCCCTCCACTTT.

This clone has only one observation. The chain is built from TRBV4-2 and TRBJ1-5, with a tentative D call TRBD1 (5 bases). Germline-derived CDR1 and CDR2 are LGHNA and YNFKEQ. Between the trimmed V and J ends, which lost 4 bases and 2 bases, there was a span of 18 bases. This CDR3 has 17 amino acids. The DNA of the CDR3 is TGTGCCAGCAGCCGATCCAACCGCCAGGGCGGCAATCAGCCCCAGCATTTT. This sequence encodes CASSRSNRQGGNQPQHF.